The text below deals with one T cell receptor (beta chain). Antigen: not known. DNA and RNA were both co-extracted from about 20-30 mg of bulk tissue that had not been sorted. The sample comes from a study of tumor-infiltrating lymphocytes in primary liver carcinoma. Notes on the study in general: A fraction of only about 7-25% of top clones appeared in all five tumor regions.

CDR1 SEHNR and CDR2 FQNEAQ come from the germline V gene (reference sequence). This CDR3 comprises 14 residues. V gave up 7 bases and J gave up 7 bases; unmatched junction bases: 10. The input was roughly 0.5 ug total RNA; TCR beta cDNA was made from it with a constant-region primer. Libraries covering TCR beta were generated through three nested multiplex PCR rounds (using a slightly modified ARM-PCR). Running 10 cycles apiece, the first two PCR rounds relied on TRBV1-TRBV30 forward primers together with a C-beta reverse primer. A single record per CDR3 protein comes from TCRdb applying MiXCR to the multiplex PCR reads. The table includes approximately 110,000 distinct CDR3 sequences, 55% to 75% detected once.

The J gene is TRBJ1-3, the V gene TRBV7-9; TRBD1 agrees at 7 bases. Material for sequencing was liver tumor tissue from sampling region 1. Subset meaning: tumor region T1, superior pole. This receptor was taken from a woman between 55 and 75 years old with primary liver carcinoma and hepatitis B virus infection. In nucleotides, the CDR3 is TGTGCCAGCAACAACCACAGGGGTTGGAACACCATATATTTT. Translation: CASNNHRGWNTIYF.